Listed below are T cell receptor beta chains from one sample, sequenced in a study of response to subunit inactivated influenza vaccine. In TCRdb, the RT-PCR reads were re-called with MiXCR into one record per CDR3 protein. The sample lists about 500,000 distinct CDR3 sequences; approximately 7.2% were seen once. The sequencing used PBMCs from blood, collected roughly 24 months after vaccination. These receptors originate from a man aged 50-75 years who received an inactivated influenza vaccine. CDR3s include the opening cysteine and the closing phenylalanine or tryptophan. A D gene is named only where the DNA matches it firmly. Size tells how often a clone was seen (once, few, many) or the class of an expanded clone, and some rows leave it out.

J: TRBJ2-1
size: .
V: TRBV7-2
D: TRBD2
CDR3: CASSFRTSGPQVAFF
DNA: TGTGCCAGCAGCTTTCGGACTAGCGGACCCCAGGTGGCGTTCTTC

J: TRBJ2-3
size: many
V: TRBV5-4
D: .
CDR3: CASSSIGKTDTQYF
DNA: TGTGCCAGCAGCAGTATAGGGAAAACAGATACGCAGTATTTT

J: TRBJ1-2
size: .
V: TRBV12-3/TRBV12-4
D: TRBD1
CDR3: CASTQARGGGGYTF
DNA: TGTGCCAGCACCCAAGCGCGAGGGGGCGGAGGCTACACCTTC

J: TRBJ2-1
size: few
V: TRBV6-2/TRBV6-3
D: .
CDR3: CASGSFNEQFF
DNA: TGTGCCAGCGGAAGTTTCAATGAGCAGTTCTTC

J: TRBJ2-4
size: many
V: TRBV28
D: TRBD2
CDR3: CASKPSGGAKNIQYF
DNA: TGTGCCAGCAAGCCTAGCGGGGGGGCCAAAAACATTCAGTACTTC

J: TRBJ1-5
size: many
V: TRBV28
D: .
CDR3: CASSLTGYSNQPQHF
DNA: TGTGCCAGCAGTTTAACAGGGTATAGCAATCAGCCCCAGCATTTT

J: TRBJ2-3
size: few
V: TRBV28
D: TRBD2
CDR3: CATLRGGGTTDTQYF
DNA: TGTGCCACCCTTCGGGGCGGGGGGACGACAGATACGCAGTATTTT

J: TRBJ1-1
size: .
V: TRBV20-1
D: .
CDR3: CCALRSFVRGGNTEAFF
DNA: TGCTGTGCTCTCCGGTCCTTTGTCCGGGGGGGGAACACTGAAGCTTTCTTT

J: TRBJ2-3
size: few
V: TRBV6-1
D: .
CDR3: CASSGPSLDTQYF
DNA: TGTGCCAGCAGTGGGCCCAGTCTAGATACGCAGTATTTT

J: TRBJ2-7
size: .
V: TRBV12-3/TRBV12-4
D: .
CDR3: CASSRRAGNEQYF
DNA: TGTGCCAGCAGCCGGAGGGCGGGGAACGAGCAGTACTTC

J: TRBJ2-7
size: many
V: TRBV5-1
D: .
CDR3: CASTPTEVSYEQYF
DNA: TGCGCCAGCACCCCGACAGAAGTCTCCTACGAGCAGTACTTC

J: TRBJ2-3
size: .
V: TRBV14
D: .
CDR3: CASSQLDQSLGTDTQYF
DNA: TGTGCCAGCAGCCAATTGGACCAAAGTCTGGGCACAGATACGCAGTATTTT

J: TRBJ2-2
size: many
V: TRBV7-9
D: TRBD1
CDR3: CASSLGDRATGELFF
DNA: TGTGCCAGCAGCTTAGGGGACAGAGCCACCGGGGAGCTGTTTTTT

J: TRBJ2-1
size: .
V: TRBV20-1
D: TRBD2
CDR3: CSARPGTSGRGEQFF
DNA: TGCAGTGCAAGACCCGGGACTAGCGGGAGAGGAGAGCAGTTCTTC

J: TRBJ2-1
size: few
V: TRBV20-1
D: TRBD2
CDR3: CSARGEASGFYNEQFF
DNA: TGCAGTGCTAGAGGGGAAGCTAGCGGGTTTTACAATGAGCAGTTCTTC

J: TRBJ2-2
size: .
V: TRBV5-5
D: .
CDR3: CASSLEPLRGGRELFF
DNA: TGTGCCAGCAGCTTGGAGCCCCTCAGGGGGGGCCGGGAGCTGTTTTTT

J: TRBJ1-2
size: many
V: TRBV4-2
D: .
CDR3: CASSQVQQAASNYGYTF
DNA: TGTGCCAGCAGCCAAGTTCAGCAGGCGGCTTCTAACTATGGCTACACCTTC

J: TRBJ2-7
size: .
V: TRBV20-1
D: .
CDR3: CSARALDRPGEQYF
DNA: TGCAGTGCTAGAGCCCTAGATCGACCGGGGGAGCAGTACTTC

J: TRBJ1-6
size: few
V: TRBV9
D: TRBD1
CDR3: CASSDTTGGDSPLHF
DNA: TGTGCCAGCAGTGATACGACAGGGGGCGATTCACCCCTCCACTTT

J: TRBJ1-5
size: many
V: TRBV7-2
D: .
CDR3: CASSLGSPTQPQHF
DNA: TGTGCCAGCAGCTTGGGGTCACCGACTCAGCCCCAGCATTTT

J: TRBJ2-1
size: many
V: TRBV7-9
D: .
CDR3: CASSWDPHEQFF
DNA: TGTGCCAGCAGCTGGGACCCCCATGAGCAGTTCTTC

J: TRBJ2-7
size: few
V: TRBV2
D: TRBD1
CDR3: CASSGLSGTGNEQYF
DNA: TGTGCCAGCAGTGGTCTCTCCGGGACAGGGAACGAGCAGTACTTC

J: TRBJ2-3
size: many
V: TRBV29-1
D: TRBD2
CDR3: CSTSGTSTLSTQYF
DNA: TGCAGCACCTCCGGGACTAGTACCCTTTCTACGCAGTATTTT

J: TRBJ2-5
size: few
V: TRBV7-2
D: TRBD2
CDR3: CASSYGLGGGETQYF
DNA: TGTGCCAGCAGTTACGGACTAGGCGGGGGGGAGACCCAGTACTTC

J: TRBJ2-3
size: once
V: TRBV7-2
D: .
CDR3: CASSYIPDTQYF
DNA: TGTGCCAGCAGTTACATCCCGGATACGCAGTATTTT

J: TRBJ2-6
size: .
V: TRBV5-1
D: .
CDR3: CASSLGGESGANVLTF
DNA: TGCGCCAGCAGCCTGGGCGGCGAATCTGGGGCCAACGTCCTGACTTTC

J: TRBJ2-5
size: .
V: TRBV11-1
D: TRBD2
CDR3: CASSLSSGGSQETQYF
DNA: TGTGCCAGCAGCTTATCCTCGGGAGGCTCACAAGAGACCCAGTACTTC

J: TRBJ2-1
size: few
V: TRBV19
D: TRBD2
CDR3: CASSRSSGAYNEQFF
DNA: TGTGCCAGTAGTCGGTCTAGCGGGGCCTACAATGAGCAGTTCTTC

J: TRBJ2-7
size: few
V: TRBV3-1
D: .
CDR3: CASSQSGFEQYF
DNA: TGTGCCAGCAGCCAATCGGGGTTCGAGCAGTACTTC

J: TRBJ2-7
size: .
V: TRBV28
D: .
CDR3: CAPLGQGYYEQYF
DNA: TGTGCCCCCTTAGGGCAGGGATACTACGAGCAGTACTTC

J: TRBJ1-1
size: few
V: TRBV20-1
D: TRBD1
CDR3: CSAVQGTMNTEAFF
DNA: TGCAGTGCTGTACAGGGGACCATGAACACTGAAGCTTTCTTT

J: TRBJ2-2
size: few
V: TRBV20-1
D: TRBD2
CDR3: CSARTSGRASTNTGELFF
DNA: TGCAGTGCTAGGACTAGCGGGAGGGCCAGTACGAACACCGGGGAGCTGTTTTTT

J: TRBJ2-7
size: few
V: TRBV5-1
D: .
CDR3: CASSLGGTDRIEQYF
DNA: TGCGCCAGCAGCTTAGGTGGGACGGACCGAATAGAGCAGTACTTC

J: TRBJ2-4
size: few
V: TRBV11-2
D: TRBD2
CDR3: CASSLVSASGATKNIQYF
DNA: TGTGCCAGCAGCTTAGTATCTGCTAGCGGGGCGACCAAAAACATTCAGTACTTC

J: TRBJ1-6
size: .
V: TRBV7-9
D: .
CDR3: CASSFDPVGSYNSPLHF
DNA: TGTGCCAGCAGCTTCGACCCTGTCGGGTCCTATAATTCACCCCTCCACTTT

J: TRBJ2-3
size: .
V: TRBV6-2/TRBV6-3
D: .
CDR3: CASSAGRIDTQYF
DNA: TGTGCCAGCTCTGCGGGAAGGATAGATACGCAGTATTTT

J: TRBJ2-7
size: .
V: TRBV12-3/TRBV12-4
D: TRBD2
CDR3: CASSPTAGLAVHEQYF
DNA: TGTGCCAGCAGTCCGACAGCGGGACTAGCTGTCCACGAGCAGTACTTC

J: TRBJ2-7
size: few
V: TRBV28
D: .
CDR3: CASTTPARGGDEQYF
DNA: TGTGCCAGCACTACACCGGCCAGGGGAGGTGACGAGCAGTACTTC

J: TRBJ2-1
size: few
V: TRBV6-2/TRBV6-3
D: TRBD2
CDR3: CASSLSGRAEIEQFF
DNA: TGTGCCAGCAGTTTAAGCGGGAGAGCAGAGATTGAGCAGTTCTTC

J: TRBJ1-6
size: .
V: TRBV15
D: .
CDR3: CATSKARQHNSPLHF
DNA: TGTGCCACCAGCAAAGCCCGTCAACATAATTCACCCCTCCACTTT

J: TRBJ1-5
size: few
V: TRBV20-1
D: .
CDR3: CSASSGDQPQHF
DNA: TGCAGTGCTAGTTCGGGGGACCAGCCCCAGCATTTT